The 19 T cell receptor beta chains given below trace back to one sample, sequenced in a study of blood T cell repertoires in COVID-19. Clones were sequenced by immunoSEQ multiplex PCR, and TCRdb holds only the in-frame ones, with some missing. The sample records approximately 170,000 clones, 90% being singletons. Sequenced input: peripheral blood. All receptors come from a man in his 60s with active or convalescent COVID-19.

The CDR3: CASSKQEGSLHEQYF. The CDR3 nucleotides are TGTGCCAGCAGCAAGCAGGAGGGGTCCCTCCACGAGCAGTACTTC. The rearrangement links TRBV21-1 to TRBJ2-7; the table calls TRBD2, which could not be checked here. TRBV21-1 is a listed pseudogene. This CDR3 has 15 residues.

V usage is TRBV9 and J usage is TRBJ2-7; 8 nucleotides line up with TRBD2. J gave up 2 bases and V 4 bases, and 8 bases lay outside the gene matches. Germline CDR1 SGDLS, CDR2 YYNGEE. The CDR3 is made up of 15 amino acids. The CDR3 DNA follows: TGTGCCAGCAGCCTCAGCGGGAGTGGCCCCTACGAGCAGTACTTC. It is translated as CASSLSGSGPYEQYF.

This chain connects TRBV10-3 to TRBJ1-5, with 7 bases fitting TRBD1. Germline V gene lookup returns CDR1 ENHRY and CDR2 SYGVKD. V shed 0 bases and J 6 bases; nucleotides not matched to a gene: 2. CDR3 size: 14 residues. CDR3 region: CAISESTGSQPQHF. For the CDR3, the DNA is TGTGCCATCAGTGAGTCGACAGGGAGTCAGCCCCAGCATTTT.

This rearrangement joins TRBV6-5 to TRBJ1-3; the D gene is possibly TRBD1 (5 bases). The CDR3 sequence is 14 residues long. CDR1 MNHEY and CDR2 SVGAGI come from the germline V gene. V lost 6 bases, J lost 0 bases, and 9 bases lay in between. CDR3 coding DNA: TGTGCCAGCAGCACAGGATACTCTGGAAACACCATATATTTT. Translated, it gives CASSTGYSGNTIYF.

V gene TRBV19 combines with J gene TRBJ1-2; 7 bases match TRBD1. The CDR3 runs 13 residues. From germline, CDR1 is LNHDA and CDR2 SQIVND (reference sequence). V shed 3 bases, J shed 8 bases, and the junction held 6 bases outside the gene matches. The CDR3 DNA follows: TGTGCCAGTAGTATCTCAGGGGGAGGCGGCTACACCTTC. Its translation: CASSISGGGGYTF.

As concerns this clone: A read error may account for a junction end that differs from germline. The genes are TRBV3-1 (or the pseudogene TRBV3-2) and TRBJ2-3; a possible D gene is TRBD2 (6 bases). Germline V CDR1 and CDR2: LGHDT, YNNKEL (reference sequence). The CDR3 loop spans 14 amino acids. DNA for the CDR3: TGTGCCAGCAGCCAAGGAACTAGCAAAGATACGCAGTATTTT. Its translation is CASSQGTSKDTQYF.

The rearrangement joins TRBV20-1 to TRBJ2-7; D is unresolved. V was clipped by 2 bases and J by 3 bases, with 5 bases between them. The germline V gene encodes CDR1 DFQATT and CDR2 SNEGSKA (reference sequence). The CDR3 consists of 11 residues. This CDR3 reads CSARLDYEQYF. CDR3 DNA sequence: TGCAGTGCTAGATTAGACTACGAGCAGTACTTC.

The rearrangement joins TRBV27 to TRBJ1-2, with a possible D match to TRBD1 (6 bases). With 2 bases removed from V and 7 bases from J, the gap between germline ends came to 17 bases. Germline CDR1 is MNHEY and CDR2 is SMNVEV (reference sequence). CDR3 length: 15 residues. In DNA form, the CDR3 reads TGTGCCAGCAGTTTACGGGGGGCGGTGTTCTCTGGCTACACCTTC. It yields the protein CASSLRGAVFSGYTF.

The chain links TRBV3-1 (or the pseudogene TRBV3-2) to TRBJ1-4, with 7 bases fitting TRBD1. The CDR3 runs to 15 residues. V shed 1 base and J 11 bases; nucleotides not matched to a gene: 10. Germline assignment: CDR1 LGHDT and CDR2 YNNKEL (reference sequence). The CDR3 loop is CASSQAQGEPGKLFF. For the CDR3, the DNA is TGTGCCAGCAGCCAAGCCCAGGGGGAGCCGGGGAAACTGTTTTTT.

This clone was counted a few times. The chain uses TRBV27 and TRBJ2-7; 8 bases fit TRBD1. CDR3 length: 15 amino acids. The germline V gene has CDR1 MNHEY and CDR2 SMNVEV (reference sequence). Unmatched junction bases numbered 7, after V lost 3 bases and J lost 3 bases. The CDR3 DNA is TGTGCCAGCAGTTTGAAAGGACAGGGTTTCTACGAGCAGTACTTC. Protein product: CASSLKGQGFYEQYF.

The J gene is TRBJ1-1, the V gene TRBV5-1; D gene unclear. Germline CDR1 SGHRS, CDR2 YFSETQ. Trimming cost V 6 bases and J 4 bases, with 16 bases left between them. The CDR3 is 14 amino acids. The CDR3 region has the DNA TGCGCCAGCACCCCAAGAGGAGATCGCACTGAAGCTTTCTTT. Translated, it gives CASTPRGDRTEAFF.

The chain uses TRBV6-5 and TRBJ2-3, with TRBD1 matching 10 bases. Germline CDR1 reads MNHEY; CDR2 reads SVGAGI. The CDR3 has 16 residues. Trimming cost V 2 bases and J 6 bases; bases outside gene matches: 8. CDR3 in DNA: TGTGCCAGCAGTTACACCCGCGGGACAGGGGTCGATACGCAGTATTTT. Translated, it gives CASSYTRGTGVDTQYF.

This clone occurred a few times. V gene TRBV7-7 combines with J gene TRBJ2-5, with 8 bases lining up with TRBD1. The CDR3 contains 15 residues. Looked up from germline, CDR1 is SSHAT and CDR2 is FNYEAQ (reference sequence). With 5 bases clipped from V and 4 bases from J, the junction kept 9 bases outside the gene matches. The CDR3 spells CASSTNRGSGETQYF. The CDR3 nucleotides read TGTGCCAGCAGCACAAACAGGGGGAGCGGAGAGACCCAGTACTTC.

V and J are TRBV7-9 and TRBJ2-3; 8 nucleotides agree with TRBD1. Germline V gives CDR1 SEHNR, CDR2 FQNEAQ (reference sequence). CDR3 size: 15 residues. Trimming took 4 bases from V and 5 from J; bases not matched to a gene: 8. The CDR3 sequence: CASSYGQGEGDTQYF. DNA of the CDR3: TGTGCCAGCAGCTACGGACAGGGCGAAGGAGATACGCAGTATTTT.

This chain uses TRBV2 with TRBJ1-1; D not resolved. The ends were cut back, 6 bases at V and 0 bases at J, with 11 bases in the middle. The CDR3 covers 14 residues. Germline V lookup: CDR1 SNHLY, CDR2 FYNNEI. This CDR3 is CASRQRPVNTEAFF. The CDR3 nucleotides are TGTGCCAGCAGGCAACGCCCGGTGAACACTGAAGCTTTCTTT.

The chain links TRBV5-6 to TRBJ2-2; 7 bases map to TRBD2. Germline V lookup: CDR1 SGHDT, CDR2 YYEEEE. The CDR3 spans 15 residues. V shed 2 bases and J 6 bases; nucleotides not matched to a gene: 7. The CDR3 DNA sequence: TGTGCCAGCAGCTTTGGGGGAGGGCGCCCCGGGGAGCTGTTTTTT. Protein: CASSFGGGRPGELFF.

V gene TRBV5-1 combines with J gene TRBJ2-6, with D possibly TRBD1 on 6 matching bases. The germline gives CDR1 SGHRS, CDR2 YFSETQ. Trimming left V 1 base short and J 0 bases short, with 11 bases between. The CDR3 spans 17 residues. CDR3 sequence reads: CASSLSGQTSGANVLTF. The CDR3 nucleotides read TGCGCCAGCAGCTTGTCCGGACAGACCTCTGGGGCCAACGTCCTGACTTTC. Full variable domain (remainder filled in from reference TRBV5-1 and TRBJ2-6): KAGVTQTPRYLIKTRGQQVTLSCSPISGHRSVSWYQQTPGQGLQFLFEYFSETQRNKGNFPGRFSGRQFSNSRSEMNVSTLELGDSALYLCASSLSGQTSGANVLTFGAGSRLTVL.

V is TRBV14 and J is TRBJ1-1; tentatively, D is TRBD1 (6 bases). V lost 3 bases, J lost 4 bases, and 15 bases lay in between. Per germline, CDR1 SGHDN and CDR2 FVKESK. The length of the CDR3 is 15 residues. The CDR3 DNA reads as TGTGCCAGCAGCCATCGCCAGGGGTCGGGCACTGAAGCTTTCTTT. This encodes CASSHRQGSGTEAFF.

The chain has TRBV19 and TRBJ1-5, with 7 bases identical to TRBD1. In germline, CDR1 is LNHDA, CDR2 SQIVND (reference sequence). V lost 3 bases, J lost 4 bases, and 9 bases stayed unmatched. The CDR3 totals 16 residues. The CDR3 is CASSIPTGTVNQPQHF. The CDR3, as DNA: TGTGCCAGTAGTATCCCAACCGGGACAGTTAATCAGCCCCAGCATTTT.